The sequence of this T cell receptor (beta chain) was determined in a study of regulatory T cells in long-lasting Graves disease. Study-level points and caveats: Preferential use of TRBV28, TRBJ1-2 and TRBJ2-5 was seen in persistent disease.

Many counts were recorded for this clonotype. Its antigen remains unknown. Time point reported: newly diagnosed GD, antithyroid drugs for less than 3 months. Following extraction of RNA from PBMCs, that RNA was used to make the TCR library. The authors drew approximately 9 milliliters of peripheral blood into EDTA tubes. V shed 5 bases and J shed 0 bases, with 13 bases lying between them. CDR1 and CDR2 from the germline V gene are MDHEN and SYDVKM. The CDR3 has 15 amino acids. With iRepertoire HTBI primers and Arm-PCR of CDR3 regions, TCR beta libraries were built. TCRdb independently ran MiXCR on the multiplex PCR reads; one entry per CDR3 protein. The sample lists over 200,000 distinct CDR3 sequences, 15% to 20% occurring once.

This chain links TRBV28 with TRBJ2-5; TRBD2 might be the D (6 bases). The origin of this receptor is a female donor with Graves disease. Sequenced here: peripheral blood mononuclear cells (PBMCs), sampled at new diagnosis, from a patient treated with antithyroid drugs. This CDR3 reads CASSEGGAYQETQYF. The CDR3 bases are TGTGCCAGCAGTGAGGGCGGGGCTTACCAAGAGACCCAGTACTTC.